One sample yielded the 7 T cell receptor beta chains listed below, sequenced in a study of blood T cells in healthy people across ages. The second PCR ran roughly 7 to 11 cycles with a sample-barcoded 5' primer and J-beta primers. One entry per CDR3 protein results from TCRdb running MiXCR on the 5' RACE reads. Among fewer than 700,000 distinct CDR3 sequences listed, roughly 43% were seen once. Input material: blood. The receptors were gathered from an elderly man in good health.

A single count supports this clonotype. The chain is built from TRBV7-2 and TRBJ1-2; no reliable D call. The length of the CDR3 is 16 residues. The germline V gene encodes CDR1 SGHTA and CDR2 FQGNSA. V was pared by 3 bases and J by 3 bases, with 17 bases between. DNA of the CDR3: TGTGCCAGCAGCTTGAGACACCCGAGAGGAGACTATGGCTACACCTTC. This sequence encodes CASSLRHPRGDYGYTF. The variable domain in full, with the rest retrieved from reference TRBV7-2 and TRBJ1-2, is GAGVSQSPSNKVTEKGKDVELRCDPISGHTALYWYRQSLGQGLEFLIYFQGNSAPDKSGLPSDRFSAERTGGSVSTLTIQRTQQEDSAVYLCASSLRHPRGDYGYTFGSGTRLTVV.

J is TRBJ1-4 and V is TRBV10-3, with TRBD1 as a possible D gene (5 bases). V lost 6 bases and J 7 bases, leaving 18 bases between the germline ends. CDR1 and CDR2 (germline): ENHRY, SYGVKD. This CDR3 region has 15 residues. CDR3: CAISEGLQGGEKLFF. The CDR3 DNA reads TGTGCCATCAGCGAGGGGCTTCAGGGTGGTGAAAAACTGTTTTTT.

In nucleotides, the CDR3 is TGTGCCATCAGTGCGGTGGAATTGACCTATGGCTACACCTTC. Its protein is CAISAVELTYGYTF. The rearrangement links TRBV10-3 to TRBJ1-2; unclear D gene. Per the germline V gene, CDR1 is ENHRY and CDR2 is SYGVKD. V gave up 4 bases and J gave up 4 bases, with 13 bases separating them. The CDR3 sequence is 14 residues long.

The CDR3 here is CSASLGGKESYEQYF. CDR3 sequence (DNA): TGCAGTGCTAGTCTTGGGGGGAAAGAATCCTACGAGCAGTACTTC. The chain is built from TRBV20-1 and TRBJ2-7, with a possible D match to TRBD2 (6 bases). Germline CDR1 and CDR2: DFQATT and SNEGSKA (reference sequence). The CDR3 is made up of 15 amino acids. Trimming pared 3 bases from V and 1 base from J, leaving 16 bases between.

This clonotype appeared a few times. The chain joins TRBV6-6 to TRBJ2-2; D unresolved. The CDR3 extends over 16 amino acids. Per germline, CDR1 MNHNY and CDR2 SVGAGI (reference sequence). Trimming pared 6 bases from V and 7 bases from J, leaving 21 bases between. CDR3 DNA: TGTGCCAGCAGCCCCATTCGGACCGCACAGAACGGGGAGCTGTTTTTT. Translated, it gives CASSPIRTAQNGELFF.

This clonotype has at least ten counts. DNA of the CDR3: TGTGCCAGCATTCCGGGACTAGCGGGAGGCGGGGAGCAGTTCTTC. This codes for CASIPGLAGGGEQFF. The chain uses TRBV6-5 and TRBJ2-1; 15 bases fit TRBD2. V lost 7 bases to trimming and J lost 10 bases; unmatched junction nucleotides: 8. This CDR3 spans 15 amino acids. CDR1 MNHEY and CDR2 SVGAGI come from the germline V gene.

The genes are TRBV4-1 and TRBJ2-3; no clear D gene. Deletions cut 1 base from V and 1 base from J, with 15 bases between. Germline loops: CDR1 MGHRA, CDR2 YSYEKL. The CDR3 extends over 17 amino acids. CDR3 loop: CASSQVGGLERTDTQYF. CDR3 in DNA: TGCGCCAGCAGCCAAGTTGGCGGATTAGAGCGCACAGATACGCAGTATTTT.